This TCR beta chain was sequenced during a study of CD8 T cells in ankylosing spondylitis. Looked up from germline, CDR1 is SQVTM and CDR2 is ANQGSEA. The CDR3 length is 15 residues. The germline V and J ends were trimmed by 3 bases and 0 bases, with 14 bases remaining between them. Study results and limitations: As reported, disease-linked clones showed significant enrichment in matched ankylosing spondylitis synovial fluid. One TCR beta motif, made up of roughly eight highly homologous variants, appeared characteristic of ankylosing spondylitis blood.

Construction of TCR beta libraries was performed using quantitative 5'-RACE with molecular barcodes. MiXCR, applied by TCRdb to the 5' RACE reads, yields one record per CDR3 protein. The table lists fewer than 550,000 distinct CDR3 sequences, about 5% of them singletons. This clonotype was picked up many times. Its specificity is not known. What was sequenced was blood, either unsorted or a sorted T cell fraction (not recorded which). The source of this sequence is a male donor with ankylosing spondylitis. This chain uses TRBV29-1 with TRBJ1-2; D possibly corresponds to TRBD1 (6 bases). CDR3 region: CSVEDSSHPNYGYTF. Written as DNA, the CDR3 is TGCAGCGTTGAGGACAGTAGCCATCCTAACTATGGCTACACCTTC.